This TCR beta chain originates from a study of shared clonotypes between healthy human individuals. Looking at the study overall: CD8 memory received one plate per donor, CD8 naive two, CD4 memory three and CD4 naive three.

Naive CD8 isolation took CD45RO-negative cells positively selected for CCR7 and excluded terminally differentiated effector memory CD45RA+ cells. Adult donors, all healthy and HIV-negative, had no recent acute infections or vaccinations. The study drew all its donors from Caucasian adults living in Nashville, Tennessee. The germline gives CDR1 MGHRA, CDR2 YSYEKL. The CDR3 totals 15 residues. V gave up 4 bases and J gave up 4 bases, with 17 bases separating them. Deep was the level used in running the assay. Profiled with immunoSEQ multiplex PCR; TCRdb holds only in-frame clones, not every one. The data show hundreds of thousands of clones, 85% to 95% seen once.

Input material: naive CD8+ T cells sorted from blood. The V gene is TRBV4-1, the J gene TRBJ2-7; tentatively, D is TRBD2 (5 bases). The source is a woman aged 25 to 39 in good health. The CDR3 nucleotides are TGCGCCAGCAGCCCGCCTTATAGCGAGCCGTACGAGCAGTACTTC. It encodes CASSPPYSEPYEQYF.